This T cell receptor beta chain emerged from a study of T-cell reconstitution after alpha-beta-depleted transplantation in children. Study-level points and caveats: As was reported, about two months after transplant, alpha-beta T cells came from several hundred expanded graft clones. After one year, T-cell counts and TCRbeta diversity mostly came from new T cells.

The table lists this clonotype with many counts. What it recognizes is unknown. Unique molecular identifiers were used to barcode this TCRbeta library. One entry per CDR3 protein results from TCRdb running MiXCR on the PCR reads. The sample records hundreds of thousands of distinct CDR3 sequences, approximately 12% being singletons. Trimming pared 3 bases from V and 7 bases from J, leaving 13 bases between. The germline V gene encodes CDR1 SEHNR and CDR2 FQNEAQ (reference sequence). CDR3 length: 14 residues. The source is a male patient aged 10-17 years who had a stem cell transplant for acute myeloid leukemia, so the T cells may come from the graft donor. Sequenced here: PBMCs, mostly from graft donor cells, sampled 360 days after TCRalphabeta/CD19-depleted stem cell transplant. V gene TRBV7-9 combines with J gene TRBJ1-5, with TRBD1 as a possible D gene (5 bases). The CDR3 coding sequence is TGTGCCAGCAGCTTTTCGGGGGAGGGCCAGCCCCAGCATTTT. As protein: CASSFSGEGQPQHF.